This TCR beta chain is drawn from a study of CD8+ T cells in alopecia areata. Looking at the study overall: Treatment of the treated patients consisted of oral tofacitinib, 5 to 10 mg twice daily.

Treatment noted: oral pan-JAK inhibitor, 5-10 mg twice daily. Those with alopecia areata gave lesional scalp punch biopsies and peripheral blood. Study-wide points: Persistence in scalp and blood during tofacitinib was observed for many expanded lesional clones. Affected scalp, especially in alopecia totalis/universalis, had a higher clonality than normal scalp did.

RNA, once extracted, was reverse transcribed into cDNA for use as the sequencing template. Sequencing was performed with immunoSEQ multiplex PCR; in TCRdb, only in-frame clones are kept and a portion is missing. The profile shows approximately 180,000 clones, around 60% of them singletons. With respect to this clone: What it binds is not known.

The sequence was obtained from a human donor with alopecia areata. The sequencing here drew on CD4+ T cells sorted from blood, taken at approximately week 49, from a patient treated with tofacitinib.

The CDR3 nucleotides read TGTGCCAGCAGTGAACAGGGGTCGAGCTCCTACGAGCAGTACTTC. It is translated as CASSEQGSSSYEQYF. This chain links TRBV2 with TRBJ2-7, with D tentatively TRBD1 (6 bases). The CDR3 sequence is 15 residues long. Trimming took 2 bases from V and 0 from J, leaving 11 bases between them. Germline assignment: CDR1 SNHLY and CDR2 FYNNEI.